This entry features one T cell receptor beta chain sequence. Its antigen is unidentified. At one end, the junction sequence differs from germline, possibly due to a read error. CDR1 and CDR2 from the germline V gene are SQVTM and ANQGSEA. The CDR3 spans 14 residues. Molecular barcoding with unique molecular identifiers was used for the TCRbeta library. TCRdb re-derived calls from the PCR reads in MiXCR, one entry per CDR3 protein. The table shows over 200,000 distinct CDR3 sequences, with approximately 10% occurring only once. The data derive from a study of T-cell reconstitution after alpha-beta-depleted transplantation in children. Study findings and constraints: Reported findings indicate that, about two months after transplant, alpha-beta T cells came from several hundred expanded clones, which were derived from non-depleted graft cells.

The chain couples TRBV29-1 to TRBJ1-2, with a possible D match to TRBD1 (5 bases). This sequence was found in a child less than two years old with acute myeloid leukemia, due to receive a stem cell transplant. The sample consisted of PBMCs, taken before TCRalphabeta/CD19-depleted stem cell transplant. In DNA, the CDR3 is TGCAGCGTTAAAAGGCAGGGAGGTAACTATGACTACACCTTC. Amino acid sequence: CSVKRQGGNYDYTF.